This T cell receptor (beta chain) originates from a study of T cell repertoires in cytomegalovirus infection (dated 2019 in TCRdb). At the level of the whole study: Peptide stimulations targeted recently identified HLA-C-restricted CMV epitopes, whose presentation resists viral immunomodulation, together with well-studied HLA-B-restricted epitopes. Because public TCR beta signatures pointed to carriage of CMV infection together with the matching HLA type, the HLA type of each donor mattered for the analysis.

The sample's treatment or condition label is to be understood as: in vitro stimulation with specific CMV peptide epitopes to enrich CMV-specific T cells. The CDR3 numbers 17 residues from cysteine through phenylalanine. Only the CDR3 portion is preserved as DNA: 51 bases, with reading frame beginning at the first base. CDR1 is given as MDHEN and CDR2 as SYDVKM, both from the germline V gene. V gives up 6 bases and J gives up 0 bases, and the segment between their germline ends measures 15 bases. Broad study findings and their caveats: Cumulative frequency of public TCR beta family members discriminated carriers of CMV infection plus the relevant HLA type in this cohort and an independent roughly 320-donor cohort. In the ex vivo response, HLA-C-restricted CMV-specific TCR beta clonotypes were dominant, and in two of eight donors the single most frequent clonotype came from this HLA-C-restricted group.

Sequencing was carried out with an Illumina HiSeq 1500. Using fastp trimming at Q25 and MiXCR clonotype assembly, TCRdb reanalyzed the public sequencing data and kept in-frame beta chains. Identical CDR3 proteins give one entry, which carries the most common genes and DNA. The sample table records about 900,000 distinct CDR3 sequences; roughly 30% of these occur just once. Together, the top ten hold about an eighth of the sample. In its sample, this clonotype was seen a few times. There is no known antigen for this receptor. Within one base of it there is no much larger clone, and no base qualities were kept.

The sequences come from cultured CD8+ T cells from PBMCs, collected from culture after CMV antigen stimulation. The chain is made from TRBV28 and TRBJ1-6; the D gene is perhaps TRBD1, on 5 matching bases. The sequence was obtained from a human donor in good health (CMV status not recorded). Some clones in this sample may be carry-over from other donors' samples. The CDR3 loop reads CASSLGAKSSYNSPLHF. The bases are TGTGCCAGCAGCTTAGGGGCCAAGAGCTCCTATAATTCACCCCTCCACTTT.